This T cell receptor (beta chain) emerged from a study of regulatory T cells in long-lasting Graves disease. Broader study findings: Persistent disease favored TRBV28, TRBJ1-2 and TRBJ2-5. TCR diversity was lower in persistent than newly diagnosed Graves' disease.

V was pared by 2 bases and J by 0 bases, with 14 bases between. The CDR3 spans 16 residues. Documented time point: persistent/refractory GD, antithyroid drugs over 5 years with positive TRAb. RNA extracted from PBMCs served as the sequencing template. Roughly 10 milliliters of peripheral blood were taken and placed in EDTA tubes. This clonotype came up many times. The antigen is not known. Arm-PCR of CDR3 regions and iRepertoire HTBI primers were the basis on which TCR beta libraries were built. Per the original methods: Analysis of the samples identified approximately 63 TRBV and 14 to 15 TRBJ segments. MiXCR, applied by TCRdb to the multiplex PCR reads, yields one record per CDR3 protein. V and J calls and clone size were set by TCRdb, not the authors. This sample has roughly 400,000 distinct CDR3 sequences, with roughly a fifth found just once.

The chain carries TRBV12-3 or TRBV12-4 and TRBJ2-7, with D perhaps matching TRBD2 (6 bases). The sequencing used peripheral blood mononuclear cells (PBMCs), collected when the disease was refractory, from a patient treated with antithyroid drugs. The clonotype was recovered from a female donor with Graves disease. The CDR3 here is CASSLSRTIRSYEQYF. The CDR3 DNA sequence: TGTGCCAGCAGTTTATCCAGGACTATCCGCTCCTACGAGCAGTACTTC.